These T cell receptor beta chains were read from a single sample in a study of T-cell reconstitution after alpha-beta-depleted transplantation in children. A single record per CDR3 protein comes from TCRdb applying MiXCR to the PCR reads. The sample includes around 420,000 distinct CDR3 sequences, around 15% of them seen just once. Sequenced material: PBMCs, mostly from graft donor cells, taken 360 days after TCRalphabeta/CD19-depleted stem cell transplant. The receptors stem from a boy in the first two years of life who had a stem cell transplant for Wiskott-Aldrich syndrome, so the T cells may come from the graft donor. The CDR3 runs from the conserved cysteine through the conserved F or W. The D gene is left open where the match is weak. Rows give clone size only sometimes, using once, few, many, or a class for an expanded clone.

cdr3_aa	cdr3_nt	d_call	v_call	clone_size	j_call
CSAPTAGSANYGYTF	TGCAGTGCTCCGACAGCGGGGTCGGCTAACTATGGCTACACCTTC	NA	TRBV20-1	few	TRBJ1-2
CATSDFGGRGTYNEQFF	TGTGCCACCAGTGATTTCGGCGGGAGGGGTACCTACAATGAGCAGTTCTTC	TRBD2	TRBV24-1	few	TRBJ2-1
CASSQVYPVGQGESKDQYF	TGCGCCAGCAGCCAAGTTTATCCGGTCGGCCAGGGGGAAAGTAAAGACCAGTACTTC	TRBD1	TRBV4-1	NA	TRBJ2-5
CAISAMAGVNTGELFF	TGTGCCATCAGTGCGATGGCGGGGGTGAACACCGGGGAGCTGTTTTTT	TRBD2	TRBV10-3	few	TRBJ2-2
CASSPSGGPYEQYF	TGTGCCAGCAGCCCCTCGGGGGGACCCTACGAGCAGTACTTC	TRBD2	TRBV3-1	many	TRBJ2-7
CASSQDLRTGGTGELFF	TGCGCCAGCAGCCAAGATCTTAGGACAGGGGGCACCGGGGAGCTGTTTTTT	TRBD1	TRBV4-1	few	TRBJ2-2
CASRGLAGANVLTF	TGCGCCAGCAGGGGACTAGCTGGGGCCAACGTCCTGACTTTC	TRBD2	TRBV5-1	few	TRBJ2-6
CASSLVNQQGILGKLFF	TGTGCCAGCAGCTTAGTCAATCAACAGGGGATCCTTGGGAAACTGTTTTTT	TRBD1	TRBV7-6	NA	TRBJ1-4
CAWSVGGTGESPLHF	TGTGCCTGGAGTGTCGGGGGGACAGGGGAATCACCCCTCCACTTT	TRBD1	TRBV30	once	TRBJ1-6
CASSPLSGGPNNEQFF	TGTGCCAGCTCACCTCTCTCGGGAGGGCCGAACAATGAGCAGTTCTTC	TRBD2	TRBV18	NA	TRBJ2-1
CASRLRNGGNSGELFF	TGCGCCAGCAGACTACGAAACGGGGGGAACAGCGGGGAGCTGTTTTTT	TRBD2	TRBV5-1	once	TRBJ2-2
CAWKGNRETQYF	TGTGCCTGGAAAGGGAATAGGGAGACCCAGTACTTC	NA	TRBV30	NA	TRBJ2-5
CASSQVFSSLEETQYF	TGCGCCAGCAGCCAAGTTTTTAGCAGCTTAGAAGAGACCCAGTACTTC	NA	TRBV4-3	few	TRBJ2-5
CASSQDVREAPWGTGELFF	TGCGCCAGCAGCCAAGATGTGCGGGAGGCCCCCTGGGGCACCGGGGAGCTGTTTTTT	TRBD2	TRBV4-3	NA	TRBJ2-2
CASSQVLGEQYF	TGCGCCAGCAGCCAAGTTTTGGGCGAGCAGTACTTC	NA	TRBV4-1	NA	TRBJ2-7
CSVPGQYNEKLFF	TGCAGCGTCCCCGGACAGTATAATGAAAAACTGTTTTTT	NA	TRBV29-1	few	TRBJ1-4
CASSPVGGTDTQYF	TGTGCCAGCAGTCCCGTGGGGGGCACAGATACGCAGTATTTT	NA	TRBV12-3/TRBV12-4	few	TRBJ2-3
CASSPGSGNTIYF	TGTGCCAGCTCACCGGGCTCTGGAAACACCATATATTTT	NA	TRBV18	many	TRBJ1-3
CASSGGTYTGELFF	TGCGCCAGCAGTGGGGGTACCTACACCGGGGAGCTGTTTTTT	NA	TRBV10-1	NA	TRBJ2-2
CASSVVPGHQETQYF	TGTGCCAGCAGCGTAGTTCCAGGTCACCAAGAGACCCAGTACTTC	NA	TRBV9	few	TRBJ2-5
CATRFKVGGPNTGELFF	TGTGCCACCCGTTTCAAGGTTGGCGGGCCGAACACCGGGGAGCTGTTTTTT	NA	TRBV7-6	NA	TRBJ2-2
CASSRTSGRGDNEQFF	TGTGCCAGCAGCCGTACTAGCGGGAGGGGGGACAATGAGCAGTTCTTC	TRBD2	TRBV7-6	few	TRBJ2-1
CASSFSLLAHEQFF	TGCGCCAGCAGCTTTTCCCTGCTAGCACATGAGCAGTTCTTC	NA	TRBV5-1	few	TRBJ2-1
CASRAGTSEIQYF	TGCGCCAGCAGGGCCGGGACTAGCGAGATTCAGTACTTC	TRBD2	TRBV5-1	few	TRBJ2-4
CSVRRLGTNEKLFF	TGCAGCGTTCGTCGCCTCGGAACTAATGAAAAACTGTTTTTT	NA	TRBV29-1	NA	TRBJ1-4
CASSDPGTPSSYNEQFF	TGTGCCAGCAGTGATCCCGGGACTCCGAGCTCCTACAATGAGCAGTTCTTC	NA	TRBV6-4	NA	TRBJ2-1
CASSQFYNEQFF	TGCGCCAGCAGCCAATTCTACAATGAGCAGTTCTTC	NA	TRBV4-1	NA	TRBJ2-1
CASGSGLIETQYF	TGTGCCAGCGGGTCGGGACTAATTGAGACCCAGTACTTC	TRBD2	TRBV12-3/TRBV12-4	few	TRBJ2-5
CSARSSTGGLNYDEQYF	TGCAGTGCTAGATCCTCAACCGGGGGGTTAAACTATGACGAGCAGTACTTC	TRBD2	TRBV20-1	few	TRBJ2-7
CASSLGLRGAKDTQYF	TGTGCCAGCAGCTTAGGACTGAGAGGGGCCAAAGATACGCAGTATTTT	NA	TRBV7-9	NA	TRBJ2-3
CASSLGTGLGTYEQYF	TGTGCCAGCAGCTTAGGGACAGGGTTAGGGACCTACGAGCAGTACTTC	TRBD1	TRBV7-2	few	TRBJ2-7
CASSSGVPAQFF	TGTGCCAGCAGTTCGGGGGTACCTGCGCAGTTCTTC	NA	TRBV28	many	TRBJ2-1
CASSLVLAGTGELFF	TGTGCCAGCAGCTTGGTACTAGCGGGCACCGGGGAGCTGTTTTTT	TRBD2	TRBV5-5	NA	TRBJ2-2
CATSRGGVHNEQFF	TGTGCCACCAGCAGGGGGGGAGTCCACAATGAGCAGTTCTTC	NA	TRBV15	many	TRBJ2-1
CASSQVGRVTYNEQFF	TGTGCCAGCAGCCAAGTTGGACGGGTCACCTACAATGAGCAGTTCTTC	NA	TRBV3-1	few	TRBJ2-1
CASSSTKTSAGTDTQYF	TGCGCCAGCAGCTCCACGAAAACTAGCGCCGGCACAGATACGCAGTATTTT	TRBD2	TRBV5-1	few	TRBJ2-3
CASSLVWETQETQYF	TGTGCCAGCAGCTTAGTTTGGGAAACTCAAGAGACCCAGTACTTC	NA	TRBV7-2	few	TRBJ2-5
CASSYSGRAGGTTDTQYF	TGTGCCAGCAGTTACTCGGGTCGGGCGGGAGGGACTACAGATACGCAGTATTTT	TRBD2	TRBV6-5	NA	TRBJ2-3
CASSDDGRDIDTQYF	TGTGCCAGCAGTGATGACGGGAGGGATATAGATACGCAGTATTTT	TRBD2	TRBV25-1	few	TRBJ2-3
CATSGLAGAYNEQFF	TGTGCCACCAGCGGACTAGCGGGGGCTTACAATGAGCAGTTCTTC	TRBD2	TRBV24-1	few	TRBJ2-1
CASNRGTGEETEAFF	TGCGCCAGTAACCGAGGGACAGGGGAGGAGACTGAAGCTTTCTTT	TRBD1	TRBV4-1	few	TRBJ1-1
CASSQADLGQETQYF	TGTGCCAGCAGCCAAGCGGACTTGGGGCAAGAGACCCAGTACTTC	NA	TRBV4-2	NA	TRBJ2-5
CSASGSPGRGHHF	TGCAGTGCTAGCGGGAGCCCGGGAAGAGGACATCACTTC	NA	TRBV20-1	NA	TRBJ2-5
CASSLGTGVSTYEQYF	TGTGCCAGCAGCTTAGGGACAGGGGTCTCGACCTACGAGCAGTACTTC	TRBD1	TRBV7-9	NA	TRBJ2-7
CASSLRQGRLSYEQYF	TGCGCCAGCAGCTTGAGACAGGGGCGCCTCTCCTACGAGCAGTACTTC	TRBD1	TRBV5-1	few	TRBJ2-7
CAIAAGGLETQYF	TGTGCCATCGCGGCGGGGGGGCTGGAGACCCAGTACTTC	TRBD2	TRBV10-3	NA	TRBJ2-5
CASSQKGGPGELFF	TGCGCCAGCAGCCAGAAGGGGGGACCCGGGGAGCTGTTTTTT	NA	TRBV5-1	NA	TRBJ2-2
CATSDSDRGTDTQYF	TGTGCCACCAGTGATTCGGACAGGGGAACAGATACGCAGTATTTT	TRBD1	TRBV24-1	few	TRBJ2-3
CASSEGVTGSYEQYF	TGTGCCAGCAGTGAGGGTGTGACAGGCTCCTACGAGCAGTACTTC	NA	TRBV2	many	TRBJ2-7
CSVEGRGYEQYF	TGCAGCGTTGAGGGGAGGGGGTACGAGCAGTACTTC	NA	TRBV29-1	few	TRBJ2-7
CASSVDGLGHNEQFF	TGTGCCAGCAGCGTAGATGGACTAGGGCACAATGAGCAGTTCTTC	TRBD2	TRBV9	NA	TRBJ2-1
CASKSGTNTGELFF	TGTGCCAGCAAATCCGGGACTAACACCGGGGAGCTGTTTTTT	NA	TRBV28	NA	TRBJ2-2
CASSPNRGTYNEQFF	TGCGCCAGCAGCCCCAACAGGGGCACCTACAATGAGCAGTTCTTC	TRBD1	TRBV4-3	NA	TRBJ2-1
CASSPIVSNQPQHF	TGTGCCAGCTCACCAATCGTCAGCAATCAGCCCCAGCATTTT	NA	TRBV18	NA	TRBJ1-5
CSVEHRGKETQYF	TGCAGCGTTGAGCACAGGGGAAAAGAGACCCAGTACTTC	TRBD1	TRBV29-1	NA	TRBJ2-5
CSGGTAGQGTQYF	TGCAGCGGGGGGACCGCTGGGCAGGGGACCCAGTACTTC	NA	TRBV29-1	NA	TRBJ2-5
CSARGSGTTDTQYF	TGCAGTGCTAGAGGTAGCGGGACCACAGATACGCAGTATTTT	TRBD2	TRBV20-1	few	TRBJ2-3
CASSQDGTGRFYGYTF	TGTGCCAGCAGCCAAGATGGGACAGGGAGATTCTATGGCTACACCTTC	TRBD1	TRBV3-1	few	TRBJ1-2
CASSSNSGSSYNEQFF	TGCGCCAGCAGCTCCAATAGCGGGAGCTCCTACAATGAGCAGTTCTTC	TRBD2	TRBV5-1	NA	TRBJ2-1